These 25 T cell receptor beta chains were all obtained from the same sample, sequenced in a study of shared clonotypes between healthy human individuals. The method was immunoSEQ multiplex PCR; TCRdb's version includes in-frame clones alone and lacks a portion of them. Found here are roughly 1,600,000 clones, about 98.5% of them singletons; the top ten hold about 0.4%. The source material was naive CD4+ T cells sorted from blood. The subset denotes: CD45RA+ positively selected. Receptors were obtained from a man aged 25-45 years in good health.

The J gene is TRBJ1-1, the V gene TRBV28, with D possibly TRBD1 on 5 matching bases. Germline V CDR1 and CDR2: MDHEN, SYDVKM. V lost 7 bases, J lost 1 base, and 16 bases lay in between. The CDR3 spans 15 residues. CDR3 residues: CASISPRQRNTEAFF. CDR3 sequence (DNA): TGTGCCAGCATCTCTCCCAGACAGCGGAACACTGAAGCTTTCTTT.

The chain employs TRBV28 and TRBJ2-3; 9 positions match TRBD2. The CDR3 runs 16 residues. CDR1 and CDR2 (germline): MDHEN, SYDVKM. Germline trimming cut 3 bases from V and 8 bases from J; bases unmatched to any gene: 12. The CDR3 here is CASSLLAGVGAGTQYF. The CDR3 nucleotides read TGTGCCAGCAGTTTGTTAGCGGGAGTCGGGGCGGGTACGCAGTATTTT.

A single count supports this clone. The chain has TRBV7-2 and TRBJ1-2, with 11 bases that match TRBD1. Losses at the gene ends were 8 bases for V and 2 bases for J; bases not matched to a gene: 10. CDR3 size: 16 residues. The germline gives CDR1 SGHTA, CDR2 FQGNSA. CDR3 loop: CASGRGGQGANYGYTF. DNA of the CDR3: TGTGCCAGCGGCAGGGGAGGACAGGGGGCGAACTATGGCTACACCTTC.

The gene calls are TRBV30 and TRBJ1-3, with a tentative D call TRBD1 (6 bases). V was trimmed by 5 bases and J by 3 bases, leaving 11 bases between them. The CDR3 is 13 residues long. Germline CDR1 GTSNPN, CDR2 SVGIG (reference sequence). In nucleotides, the CDR3 is TGTGCCTGGGAACAGGGATTTGGAAACACCATATATTTT. Translation: CAWEQGFGNTIYF.

V and J are TRBV28 and TRBJ2-1; a possible D gene is TRBD2 (5 bases). This CDR3 comprises 15 residues. V shed 8 bases and J shed 3 bases, with 17 bases lying between them. Germline values: CDR1 MDHEN, CDR2 SYDVKM. Here the CDR3 reads CASSPRGGGYNEQFF. The CDR3 region has the DNA TGTGCCAGCTCCCCACGCGGAGGCGGCTACAATGAGCAGTTCTTC.

This sequence joins TRBV6-5 and TRBJ2-1, with TRBD2 as a possible D gene (7 bases). Germline V lookup: CDR1 MNHEY, CDR2 SVGAGI. Trimming pared 9 bases from V and 9 bases from J, leaving 24 bases between. This CDR3 comprises 15 residues. The CDR3 region has the DNA TGTGCCAGTCGCTACCTGGGCGCGGGGGCCGGTGAGCAGTTCTTC. This gives the protein CASRYLGAGAGEQFF.

About this clone: The same CDR3 arises from other DNA sequences in this sample as well. This chain uses TRBV19 with TRBJ2-6; the D is unclear. Germline values: CDR1 LNHDA, CDR2 SQIVND (reference sequence). V was shortened by 2 bases and J by 2 bases, with 1 base between the two germline ends. This CDR3 comprises 13 residues. CDR3 bases: TGTGCCAGTAGTATAACTGGGGCCAACGTCCTGACTTTC. Its translation: CASSITGANVLTF.

V is TRBV7-9 and J is TRBJ2-7; maybe TRBD1 (5 bases). V lost 1 base and J 3 bases, leaving 10 bases between the germline ends. Per the germline V gene, CDR1 is SEHNR and CDR2 is FQNEAQ (reference sequence). The CDR3 totals 14 residues. Written as DNA, the CDR3 is TGTGCCAGCAGCTTAGGGGGCACACTCTACGAGCAGTACTTC. Translated: CASSLGGTLYEQYF. The entire variable domain, with the rest obtained from reference TRBV7-9 and TRBJ2-7, is as follows: DTGVSQNPRHKITKRGQNVTFRCDPISEHNRLYWYRQTLGQGPEFLTYFQNEAQLEKSRLLSDRFSAERPKGSFSTLEIQRTEQGDSAMYLCASSLGGTLYEQYFGPGTRLTVT.

In the case of this clone: The sample contains more than one DNA sequence encoding this CDR3. V usage is TRBV7-3 and J usage is TRBJ1-1; D call uncertain. The V end was cut by 5 bases, the J end by 1 base, with 8 bases between. Germline-derived CDR1 and CDR2 are SGHTA and FQGTGA. The CDR3 is 13 amino acids. CDR3 in amino acids: CASSVTTNTEAFF. The CDR3 nucleotides read TGTGCCAGCAGCGTGACAACGAACACTGAAGCTTTCTTT.

The genes are TRBV4-1 and TRBJ2-7; 9 bases fit TRBD1. The germline V gene has CDR1 MGHRA and CDR2 YSYEKL. CDR3 length equals 15 residues. J was trimmed by 0 bases and V by 4 bases; bases with no gene match: 4. The CDR3 nucleotides read TGCGCCAGCAGCCCCGGACAGGGGACCTCCTACGAGCAGTACTTC. As protein: CASSPGQGTSYEQYF.

The V call is TRBV5-1, the J call TRBJ2-1, with D perhaps TRBD2 (6 bases). There are 15 residues in the CDR3. Germline CDR1 and CDR2: SGHRS and YFSETQ. V was shortened by 4 bases and J by 2 bases, with 13 bases between the two germline ends. This CDR3 is CASSRGPGAYNEQFF. DNA for the CDR3: TGCGCCAGCAGCCGAGGCCCGGGGGCCTACAATGAGCAGTTCTTC.

The chain carries TRBV28 and TRBJ1-2, with D possibly being TRBD1 (5 bases). Germline V gene sequence: CDR1 MDHEN, CDR2 SYDVKM. V was clipped by 6 bases and J by 0 bases, with 17 bases between them. CDR3 length: 16 residues. As DNA, the CDR3 is TGTGCCAGCAGCTTAGGACGGGGCAGACCTAACTATGGCTACACCTTC. Its protein product is CASSLGRGRPNYGYTF.

V and J are TRBV19 and TRBJ2-2, with D possibly TRBD1 on 6 matching bases. The CDR3 is 16 residues long. CDR1 and CDR2 (germline): LNHDA, SQIVND (reference sequence). V lost 7 bases to trimming and J lost 0 bases, with 15 bases between them. CDR3 protein: CASMGAGNANTGELFF. The CDR3 DNA reads as TGTGCCAGTATGGGGGCTGGGAACGCGAACACCGGGGAGCTGTTTTTT.

The V and J genes are TRBV28 and TRBJ2-2, with 7 positions matching TRBD1. Germline trimming cut 6 bases from V and 2 bases from J; bases unmatched to any gene: 6. CDR1 and CDR2 (germline): MDHEN, SYDVKM. CDR3 size: 15 residues. For the CDR3, the DNA is TGTGCCAGCAGATCGACAGGGAGAAACACCGGGGAGCTGTTTTTT. Translated: CASRSTGRNTGELFF.

This chain links TRBV18 with TRBJ2-5; no definite D call. V was trimmed by 3 bases and J by 3 bases, leaving 8 bases between them. Germline CDR1 KGHSH, CDR2 LQKENI. The CDR3 totals 13 residues. CDR3: CASSPLLKETQYF. In DNA, the CDR3 is TGTGCCAGCTCACCTTTACTGAAAGAGACCCAGTACTTC.

DNA of the CDR3: TGTGCCAGCAGCCCCGGACAGGGGGCTCTCTCCTACGAGCAGTACTTC. It yields the protein CASSPGQGALSYEQYF. This rearrangement joins TRBV7-2 to TRBJ2-7, with 11 bases matching TRBD1. V gave up 5 bases and J gave up 0 bases; unmatched junction bases: 6. Looked up from germline, CDR1 is SGHTA and CDR2 is FQGNSA. CDR3 length: 16 residues. The variable domain in full, with the rest retrieved from reference TRBV7-2 and TRBJ2-7, is GAGVSQSPSNKVTEKGKDVELRCDPISGHTALYWYRQSLGQGLEFLIYFQGNSAPDKSGLPSDRFSAERTGGSVSTLTIQRTQQEDSAVYLCASSPGQGALSYEQYFGPGTRLTVT.

The V and J genes are TRBV18 and TRBJ2-4; D is ambiguous. V dropped 1 base and J dropped 5 bases, with 15 bases sitting between them. Germline loops: CDR1 KGHSH, CDR2 LQKENI. The CDR3 contains 16 residues. The CDR3 DNA sequence: TGTGCCAGCTCACCACTGTCCGGACGCCTCGAAAACATTCAGTACTTC. It encodes CASSPLSGRLENIQYF.

V and J are TRBV7-8 and TRBJ1-1; unclear D gene. Looked up from germline, CDR1 is SGHVS and CDR2 is FQNEAQ. This CDR3 comprises 14 residues. Trimming cost V 8 bases and J 0 bases, with 13 bases left between them. CDR3 nucleotides: TGTGCCAGCCGGGCGGGCAGATTGAACACTGAAGCTTTCTTT. It encodes CASRAGRLNTEAFF.

The J gene is TRBJ2-1, the V gene TRBV18; 9 bases map to TRBD2. The CDR3 is 16 residues long. Losses at the gene ends were 2 bases for V and 0 bases for J; bases not matched to a gene: 2. CDR1 is KGHSH and CDR2 is LQKENI in the germline V gene. CDR3 nucleotides: TGTGCCAGCTCACCAAAAGCGGGAGGCTCCTACAATGAGCAGTTCTTC. This encodes CASSPKAGGSYNEQFF.

The genes are TRBV6-1 and TRBJ1-5; no definite D call. V shed 1 base and J shed 7 bases, with 11 bases lying between them. This CDR3 region has 14 residues. Germline V gene data show CDR1 as MNHNS and CDR2 as SASEGT. CDR3 amino acids: CASSEGLTGQPQHF. CDR3 nucleotide sequence: TGTGCCAGCAGTGAAGGGCTCACGGGACAGCCCCAGCATTTT.

The chain joins TRBV7-2 to TRBJ2-7, with 9 bases fitting TRBD1. The CDR3 extends over 16 amino acids. Trimming took 3 bases from V and 7 from J; bases not matched to a gene: 13. The V gene's germline CDR1 is SGHTA and CDR2 FQGNSA. CDR3 sequence (DNA): TGTGCCAGCAGCTTCGCCGGGACAGGGTACGGAGCGGAGCAGTACTTC. This sequence encodes CASSFAGTGYGAEQYF. The whole variable domain, filled in from reference TRBV7-2 and TRBJ2-7, reads GAGVSQSPSNKVTEKGKDVELRCDPISGHTALYWYRQSLGQGLEFLIYFQGNSAPDKSGLPSDRFSAERTGGSVSTLTIQRTQQEDSAVYLCASSFAGTGYGAEQYFGPGTRLTVT.

The V gene is TRBV19, the J gene TRBJ1-5; possible D gene TRBD1, 5 bases. Between the trimmed V and J ends, which lost 4 bases and 9 bases, there was a span of 10 bases. This CDR3 is 12 amino acids long. The germline gives CDR1 LNHDA, CDR2 SQIVND (reference sequence). The CDR3 is CASSNRGGPQHF. As DNA, the CDR3 is TGTGCCAGTAGTAACCGGGGGGGGCCCCAGCATTTT.

The J gene is TRBJ1-4, the V gene TRBV5-1, with 7 bases that match TRBD1. V lost 4 bases to trimming and J lost 2 bases; unmatched junction nucleotides: 5. Germline V lookup: CDR1 SGHRS, CDR2 YFSETQ. The CDR3 totals 15 residues. In DNA form, the CDR3 reads TGCGCCAGCAGCGCGGAAGGGGGCACTAATGAAAAACTGTTTTTT. This translates into CASSAEGGTNEKLFF.

The chain carries TRBV6-6 and TRBJ1-4, with unresolved D. The V and J ends lost 6 bases and 4 bases respectively, with 12 bases between them. There are 14 residues in the CDR3. CDR1 and CDR2 (germline): MNHNY, SVGAGI (reference sequence). The CDR3 DNA sequence: TGTGCCAGCAGCCTGACCGGAGTTAATGAAAAACTGTTTTTT. It translates to CASSLTGVNEKLFF.

This clone has a single count. V usage is TRBV28 and J usage is TRBJ1-5; D might be TRBD1 (6 bases). The CDR3 covers 19 residues. Germline V CDR1 and CDR2: MDHEN, SYDVKM. Trimming pared 1 base from V and 3 bases from J, leaving 22 bases between. CDR3 DNA: TGTGCCAGCAGTTTATTCCTGCCAAAAATGACAGGTCTCAATCAGCCCCAGCATTTT. Protein product: CASSLFLPKMTGLNQPQHF.